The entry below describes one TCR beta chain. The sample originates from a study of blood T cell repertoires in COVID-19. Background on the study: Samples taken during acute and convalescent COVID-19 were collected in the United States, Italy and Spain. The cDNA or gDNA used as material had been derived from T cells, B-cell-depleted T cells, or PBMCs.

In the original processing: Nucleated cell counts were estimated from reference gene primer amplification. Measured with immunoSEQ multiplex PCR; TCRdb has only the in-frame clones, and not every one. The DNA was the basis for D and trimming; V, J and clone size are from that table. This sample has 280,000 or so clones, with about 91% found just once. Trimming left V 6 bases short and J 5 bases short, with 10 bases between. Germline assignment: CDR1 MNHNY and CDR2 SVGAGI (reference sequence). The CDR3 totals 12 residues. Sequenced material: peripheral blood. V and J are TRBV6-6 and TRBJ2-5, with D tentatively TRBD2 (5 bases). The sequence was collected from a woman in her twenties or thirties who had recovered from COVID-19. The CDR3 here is CASRWTGETQYF. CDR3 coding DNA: TGTGCCAGCAGATGGACTGGCGAGACCCAGTACTTC.